The text below deals with one T cell receptor (beta chain). As handled by the study authors: Estimates of nucleated cell counts were drawn from the amplification of reference gene primers. The repertoire was sequenced with immunoSEQ multiplex PCR; TCRdb's copy has only in-frame clones and lacks some. D and trimming come from the DNA, and the V and J calls and clone size come from that table. Here the sample spans some 200,000 clones, over 70% being singletons. This record comes from a study of blood T cell repertoires in COVID-19. About the study: From the United States, Italy and Spain came samples of acute and convalescent COVID-19. Nucleic acid was either cDNA or gDNA, and it came from T cells, B-cell-depleted T cells, or PBMCs.

What was sequenced was peripheral blood. This receptor was obtained from an older woman with acute or convalescent COVID-19.

CDR3 residues: CASSPGTETYGYTF. Written as DNA, the CDR3 is TGTGCCAGCAGCCCAGGGACAGAGACCTATGGCTACACCTTC. The chain recombines TRBV7-6 with TRBJ1-2; 7 positions match TRBD1. Germline loops: CDR1 SGHVS, CDR2 FNYEAQ. Trimming cost V 5 bases and J 4 bases; bases outside gene matches: 7. This CDR3 contains 14 residues.